The rows below give T cell receptor beta chains drawn from one sample of a study of T and B cells in COVID-19 patients. In TCRdb, the multiplex PCR reads were re-called with MiXCR into one record per CDR3 protein. The sample comprises tens of thousands of distinct CDR3 sequences, 29% of which are singletons, and under 3.5% rests with the top ten. Sequenced material: blood. The receptors were sampled from a human donor who had recovered from COVID-19. The CDR3 runs from the conserved cysteine through the conserved F or W. D genes are given only for firm matches. Clone size, where shown, is once, few, many, or a class for clones that have expanded.

CDR3nt,CDR3aa,d_gene,j_gene,abundance,v_gene
TGTGCCAGCAGTATCGGCGGGAACACTGAAGCTTTCTTT,CASSIGGNTEAFF,-,TRBJ1-1,once,TRBV27
TGTGCCAGCCGGCAGGGGTCAAATTGGAATGAGCAGTTCTTC,CASRQGSNWNEQFF,-,TRBJ2-1,few,TRBV12-3/TRBV12-4
TGTGCCAGCTGCATCAGACAGGGGTATCGAGCTTTCTTT,CASCIRQGYRAFF,TRBD1,TRBJ1-1,-,TRBV10-1
TGTGCCAGCAGTGAGATAGCGGGGGCGCACACAGATACGCAGTATTTT,CASSEIAGAHTDTQYF,TRBD2,TRBJ2-3,-,TRBV25-1
TGTGCCAGCACCCTTAGGAGGGCGGAGGGGCCAGATACGCAGTATTTT,CASTLRRAEGPDTQYF,-,TRBJ2-3,few,TRBV6-5
TGTGCCAGCAGCAAAAGCCGGGACAGGGGGCAGGGGGAGCAGTTCTTC,CASSKSRDRGQGEQFF,-,TRBJ2-1,-,TRBV21-1
TGTGCCAGTAGCGGGGGGACGGACCTAGCTAACTATGGCTACACCTTC,CASSGGTDLANYGYTF,-,TRBJ1-2,few,TRBV19
TGTGCCAGCAGTCTCCGACCCACCCGCCCCTACGAGCAGTACTTC,CASSLRPTRPYEQYF,-,TRBJ2-7,few,TRBV6-2/TRBV6-3
TGTGCCAGTAGTGCACAAGAGACCCAGTACTTC,CASSAQETQYF,-,TRBJ2-5,medium-sized,TRBV19
TGTGCCAGTAGTATAGGGGGATCTTCCTACGAGCAGTACTTC,CASSIGGSSYEQYF,-,TRBJ2-7,medium-sized,TRBV19
TGTGCCAGTAGTATAGAAAGCGGGGGGCCATATAATGAGCAGTTCTTC,CASSIESGGPYNEQFF,TRBD2,TRBJ2-1,many,TRBV19
TGTGCCAGCAGCTTAAAGAGCTCCTACGAGCAGTACTTC,CASSLKSSYEQYF,-,TRBJ2-7,-,TRBV13
TGTGCCAGCAGTTACGGAGCGGGGGGAACAGATACGCAGTATTTT,CASSYGAGGTDTQYF,TRBD2,TRBJ2-3,-,TRBV12-3/TRBV12-4
TGTGCCAGCAGTGAAGTGGTTGGGGGGCCGGTGGGCTACACCTTC,CASSEVVGGPVGYTF,-,TRBJ1-2,-,TRBV6-1
TGTGCCAGCAGCTTTGCCAGGGGGGGACAGGTGTTTTTT,CASSFARGGQVFF,TRBD1,TRBJ1-4,few,TRBV5-6
TGCAGCGTTTCAGTCCGGGGCGCCGGGGAGCTGTTTTTT,CSVSVRGAGELFF,-,TRBJ2-2,few,TRBV29-1
TGTGCCAGCAGCTTTGGGGGGGCAGGGGGTCGGAACTATGGCTACACCTTC,CASSFGGAGGRNYGYTF,TRBD1,TRBJ1-2,few,TRBV5-4
TGCGCCAGCAGTGAGGGACAGAGGTCACCCCTCCACTTT,CASSEGQRSPLHF,-,TRBJ1-6,once,TRBV10-1
TGCAGCGTTGAAGATCTGGGGTTCACTGAAGCTTTCTTT,CSVEDLGFTEAFF,-,TRBJ1-1,-,TRBV29-1
TGTGCCTGGACCCCTCCCCCCATCGGAAACACCATATATTTT,CAWTPPPIGNTIYF,-,TRBJ1-3,few,TRBV30
TGTGCCAGCAGTTTAGTAGGGTCCGCCCTGCGGCAAGAGACCCAGTACTTC,CASSLVGSALRQETQYF,-,TRBJ2-5,-,TRBV27
TGTGCTACAGGGTCCTATAATTCACCCCTCCACTTT,CATGSYNSPLHF,-,TRBJ1-6,few,TRBV6-5
TGTGCCAGCAGCTTGGGGGGGGGAGTGGGTATCACTGAAGCTTTCTTT,CASSLGGGVGITEAFF,-,TRBJ1-1,-,TRBV5-4
TGTGCCATCAGTGAGTTCGGGGTCGGGGCCAACGTCCTGACTTTC,CAISEFGVGANVLTF,-,TRBJ2-6,few,TRBV10-3
TGTGCCAGCAGCGCCCGGGACAGGGGTTGGATTGAAACCACAGCCGGGGAGCTGTTTTTT,CASSARDRGWIETTAGELFF,TRBD1,TRBJ2-2,-,TRBV6-1
TGCAGCGTACCAGGAGGGACAGGGGGGCACGAGCAGTACTTC,CSVPGGTGGHEQYF,TRBD1,TRBJ2-7,medium-sized,TRBV29-1
TGTGCCAGCAGTCTCCGGTGGGGGAGCACAGATACGCAGTATTTT,CASSLRWGSTDTQYF,-,TRBJ2-3,few,TRBV27
TGTGCCAGCAGTGAAGTCCGGGTCTTGGGCTCCTACGAGCAGTACTTC,CASSEVRVLGSYEQYF,-,TRBJ2-7,few,TRBV6-1